What follows describes a single TCR beta chain. This specimen comes from a study of control samples from healthy donors and cancer patients. Libraries were prepared by immunoSEQ multiplex PCR; TCRdb keeps only in-frame clonotypes and omits some of them. The sample lists 260,000 or so clones, about 80% occurring once. CDR3 length: 11 residues. V lost 6 bases and J lost 6, with 8 bases in between. Germline V gene data show CDR1 as MNHEY and CDR2 as SVGAGI. Sequencing was performed on PBMCs. The origin of this receptor is a woman aged 60-70 years with lung cancer. J is TRBJ1-2 and V is TRBV6-5, with D maybe TRBD1 (6 bases). The CDR3 nucleotides read TGTGCCAGCAGAGGGGGGGATGGCTACACCTTC. Translation gives CASRGGDGYTF.